This T cell receptor (beta chain) originates from a study of T-cell reconstitution after alpha-beta-depleted transplantation in children. CDR1 is SGHRS, CDR2 YFSETQ, per germline. The CDR3 spans 15 residues. V was shortened by 0 bases and J by 1 base, with 11 bases between the two germline ends. Unique molecular identifiers were incorporated when the TCRbeta library was constructed. Each CDR3 protein is one row after TCRdb ran MiXCR on the PCR reads. The table includes hundreds of thousands of distinct CDR3 sequences, 15% to 20% detected once. The chain uses TRBV5-1 and TRBJ2-7; no clear D gene. The source is a human donor who donated a stem cell graft to a child with acute lymphoblastic leukemia. This specimen consisted of PBMCs from the stem cell graft donor, obtained from the stem cell graft. In DNA, the CDR3 is TGCGCCAGCAGCTTGGAGGCAGGACGGTCCTACGAGCAGTACTTC. Amino acids: CASSLEAGRSYEQYF. Full variable domain (rest looked up from reference TRBV5-1 and TRBJ2-7): KAGVTQTPRYLIKTRGQQVTLSCSPISGHRSVSWYQQTPGQGLQFLFEYFSETQRNKGNFPGRFSGRQFSNSRSEMNVSTLELGDSALYLCASSLEAGRSYEQYFGPGTRLTVT.